This TCR beta chain was sequenced during a study of radiation and T cells in renal cell carcinoma. This clone was recorded a few times. Indicated time point: blood 4 weeks post-SBRT, at nephrectomy. Noted treatment: 15 Gy SBRT to primary tumor, nephrectomy 4 weeks later. The tumor was a clear cell renal cell carcinoma. Only in-frame clones appear in the TCRdb table, and some are missing; sequencing was by immunoSEQ multiplex PCR. The sample gives approximately 150,000 clones, 70% to 90% of which show up once; around a sixth is in the top ten. With 5 bases removed from V and 3 bases from J, the gap between germline ends came to 11 bases. Germline CDR1 SNHLY, CDR2 FYNNEI. The CDR3 is 13 amino acids.

This receptor was obtained from a woman in her forties or fifties with renal cell carcinoma. The input for sequencing was blood, taken from a patient whose treatment included radiotherapy and nephrectomy. The rearrangement uses TRBV2 and TRBJ2-7; D gene unclear. CDR3 nucleotides: TGTGCCAGCAGTATCCGGAGAGGCTACGAGCAGTACTTC. Encoded protein: CASSIRRGYEQYF.